These 30 T cell receptor beta chains came from one sample sequenced in a study of cytomegalovirus exposure and HLA in healthy donors. The PCR ran on 60 Vbeta and 13 Jbeta primers. Produced via immunoSEQ multiplex PCR; TCRdb's table is partial and in-frame only. Among over 200,000 clones, around 73% were seen once, and the ten largest hold approximately 3.8%. Sample: PBMCs. These receptors all stem from a male donor in good health and CMV-seronegative.

This chain links TRBV19 with TRBJ2-1; D may be TRBD1 (6 bases). There are 14 residues in the CDR3. V lost 5 bases to trimming and J lost 2 bases, with 10 bases between them. CDR1 and CDR2 (germline): LNHDA, SQIVND (reference sequence). The CDR3 DNA reads as TGTGCCAGTAGTTTGGGGGCCACCTACAATGAGCAGTTCTTC. Amino acid sequence: CASSLGATYNEQFF. Filled out from reference TRBV19 and TRBJ2-1, the complete variable domain reads DGGITQSPKYLFRKEGQNVTLSCEQNLNHDAMYWYRQDPGQGLRLIYYSQIVNDFQKGDIAEGYSVSREKKESFPLTVTSAQKNPTAFYLCASSLGATYNEQFFGPGTRLTVL.

The chain is built from TRBV19 and TRBJ1-5; perhaps TRBD1 as D (5 bases). The germline V and J ends were trimmed by 4 bases and 4 bases, with 17 bases remaining between them. Germline V gene lookup returns CDR1 LNHDA and CDR2 SQIVND (reference sequence). The CDR3 length is 16 residues. The CDR3 region has the DNA TGTGCCAGTAGTAGCGGGACCGGTTGGAATAATCAGCCCCAGCATTTT. Translation gives CASSSGTGWNNQPQHF.

The chain links TRBV6-5 to TRBJ2-7, with TRBD1 identical over 9 bases. V lost 5 bases, J lost 6 bases, and 5 bases stayed unmatched. This CDR3 has 13 amino acids. Germline V gives CDR1 MNHEY, CDR2 SVGAGI. For the CDR3, the DNA is TGTGCCAGCAGTCCGGGACAGGGAGGCGAGCAGTACTTC. Protein: CASSPGQGGEQYF.

The rearrangement uses TRBV4-1 and TRBJ2-7; D is uncertain. CDR1 and CDR2 from the germline V gene are MGHRA and YSYEKL. The V and J ends lost 1 base and 2 bases respectively, with 9 bases between them. This CDR3 is 14 amino acids long. The CDR3 DNA is TGCGCCAGCAGCCAAGTCACCGGAGCCTACGAGCAGTACTTC. Its protein product is CASSQVTGAYEQYF.

This clone is a singleton in its sample. V usage is TRBV6-5 and J usage is TRBJ2-7; D might be TRBD1 (5 bases). Germline values: CDR1 MNHEY, CDR2 SVGAGI. Trimming removed 8 bases from V and 4 bases from J, with 15 bases in between. The CDR3 consists of 13 residues. The CDR3 sequence is CASHRQLGYEQYF. In DNA form, the CDR3 reads TGTGCCAGCCACCGACAGTTGGGTTACGAGCAGTACTTC.

The V call is TRBV6-5, the J call TRBJ2-1; 11 positions agree with TRBD2. The CDR3 is 14 amino acids. The junction had 4 bases not matched to a gene; V was cut back by 4 bases and J by 8 bases. CDR1 is MNHEY and CDR2 is SVGAGI in the germline V gene. The CDR3 here is CASSLTSGTYEQFF. In DNA form, the CDR3 reads TGTGCCAGCAGTTTGACTAGCGGGACCTATGAGCAGTTCTTC.

The chain is built from TRBV5-6 and TRBJ1-5; 9 positions match TRBD1. CDR1 SGHDT and CDR2 YYEEEE come from the germline V gene. V gave up 5 bases and J gave up 7 bases; unmatched junction bases: 10. There are 15 residues in the CDR3. In DNA form, the CDR3 reads TGTGCCAGCAGGGTACAGGGGGCGCCCAGGCAGCCCCAGCATTTT. Protein product: CASRVQGAPRQPQHF.

This rearrangement joins TRBV2 to TRBJ1-1; D gene ambiguous. Germline CDR1 is SNHLY and CDR2 is FYNNEI. V was clipped by 6 bases and J by 0 bases, with 11 bases between them. The CDR3 consists of 14 residues. The CDR3 region has the DNA TGTGCCAGCAGCGTAACAGTGGTGAACACTGAAGCTTTCTTT. Its translation is CASSVTVVNTEAFF.

The gene calls are TRBV2 and TRBJ2-7; 9 bases line up with TRBD2. V lost 4 bases to trimming and J lost 2 bases; unmatched junction nucleotides: 6. In germline, CDR1 is SNHLY, CDR2 FYNNEI. The CDR3 spans 15 residues. The CDR3 region is CASSALAGITYEQYF. For the CDR3, the DNA is TGTGCCAGCAGTGCCCTAGCGGGAATCACCTACGAGCAGTACTTC. The full variable domain, its missing parts supplied by reference TRBV2 and TRBJ2-7, is EPEVTQTPSHQVTQMGQEVILRCVPISNHLYFYWYRQILGQKVEFLVSFYNNEISEKSEIFDDQFSVERPDGSNFTLKIRSTKLEDSAMYFCASSALAGITYEQYFGPGTRLTVT.

This CDR3 is CSVDTRLAGPYQETQYF. For the CDR3, the DNA is TGCAGCGTTGATACCCGACTAGCGGGACCCTACCAAGAGACCCAGTACTTC. V is TRBV29-1 and J is TRBJ2-5, with 11 bases aligning to TRBD2. This CDR3 has 17 amino acids. V trimming: 3 bases; J trimming: 0 bases; junction bases outside the gene matches: 9. Germline assignment: CDR1 SQVTM and CDR2 ANQGSEA.

DNA of the CDR3: TGTGCCAGCAGTTGGACTAGCGGGGGCGAGCAGTACTTC. Translation gives CASSWTSGGEQYF. V is TRBV2 and J is TRBJ2-7; the match to TRBD2 covers 13 bases. Per the germline V gene, CDR1 is SNHLY and CDR2 is FYNNEI. The V segment lost 5 bases and the J segment 6 bases; nucleotides outside the gene matches: 1. The length of the CDR3 is 13 residues.

V gene TRBV9 combines with J gene TRBJ2-2; 7 bases are a match to TRBD2. Germline CDR1 is SGDLS and CDR2 is YYNGEE. The CDR3 length is 15 residues. Unmatched junction bases numbered 3, after V lost 4 bases and J lost 0 bases. CDR3 in DNA: TGTGCCAGCAGCCTGCGGGGGACGAACACCGGGGAGCTGTTTTTT. This gives the protein CASSLRGTNTGELFF. Full variable domain (rest looked up from reference TRBV9 and TRBJ2-2): DSGVTQTPKHLITATGQRVTLRCSPRSGDLSVYWYQQSLDQGLQFLIQYYNGEERAKGNILERFSAQQFPDLHSELNLSSLELGDSALYFCASSLRGTNTGELFFGEGSRLTVL.

The genes are TRBV2 and TRBJ2-5; 8 nucleotides agree with TRBD2. J was trimmed by 7 bases and V by 1 base; bases with no gene match: 5. Per germline, CDR1 SNHLY and CDR2 FYNNEI. This CDR3 is built from 14 residues. CDR3 nucleotide sequence: TGTGCCAGCAGTGAAGGGTCTGCGGGGGGGACCCAGTACTTC. Its protein product is CASSEGSAGGTQYF.

This chain uses TRBV27 with TRBJ1-2; 10 bases align to TRBD1. Germline V gives CDR1 MNHEY, CDR2 SMNVEV (reference sequence). V lost 5 bases, J lost 3 bases, and 6 bases stayed unmatched. The CDR3 runs 15 residues. The CDR3 DNA reads as TGTGCCAGCAGTCCACGGGACAGGGGACACTATGGCTACACCTTC. Translated: CASSPRDRGHYGYTF.

V and J are TRBV27 and TRBJ2-6; 9 nucleotides align to TRBD2. V lost 7 bases and J lost 4; bases outside the gene matches: 14. This CDR3 is 18 amino acids long. Germline-derived CDR1 and CDR2 are MNHEY and SMNVEV (reference sequence). The CDR3 nucleotides are TGTGCCAGCATGATATCTAGCGGGGCACCGTGGGGGGCCAACGTCCTGACTTTC. Protein sequence: CASMISSGAPWGANVLTF.

The genes are TRBV7-8 and TRBJ1-2; 7 bases agree with TRBD1. The CDR3 has 14 residues. Germline trimming cut 5 bases from V and 8 bases from J; bases unmatched to any gene: 11. Germline assignment: CDR1 SGHVS and CDR2 FQNEAQ. The CDR3 protein is CASSASTGTGGYTF. CDR3 nucleotide sequence: TGTGCCAGCAGCGCCTCGACAGGGACCGGGGGCTACACCTTC.

The rearrangement joins TRBV27 to TRBJ2-7; TRBD2 might be the D (6 bases). Trimming pared 2 bases from V and 4 bases from J, leaving 15 bases between. The CDR3 is made up of 15 amino acids. Looked up from germline, CDR1 is MNHEY and CDR2 is SMNVEV (reference sequence). In DNA form, the CDR3 reads TGTGCCAGCAGTTTAAGACTAGACCCTTTTTACGAGCAGTACTTC. It yields the protein CASSLRLDPFYEQYF.

The chain uses TRBV30 and TRBJ2-2; 8 nucleotides align to TRBD1. There are 16 residues in the CDR3. Unmatched junction bases numbered 5, after V lost 1 base and J lost 1 base. Per the germline V gene, CDR1 is GTSNPN and CDR2 is SVGIG (reference sequence). CDR3 in amino acids: CAWSARTGQNTGELFF. CDR3 bases: TGTGCCTGGAGTGCCCGGACAGGGCAGAACACCGGGGAGCTGTTTTTT.

The chain links TRBV6-5 to TRBJ1-1; unclear D gene. Trimming stripped 2 bases from V and 8 bases from J, with 9 bases between. The germline gives CDR1 MNHEY, CDR2 SVGAGI. There are 12 residues in the CDR3. The CDR3 bases are TGTGCCAGCAGTTACGGCGGCTCCGAAGCTTTCTTT. Translation gives CASSYGGSEAFF.

The J gene is TRBJ2-5, the V gene TRBV15, with a tentative D call TRBD2 (5 bases). Germline values: CDR1 LNHNV, CDR2 YYDKDF (reference sequence). V lost 0 bases and J 5 bases, leaving 13 bases between the germline ends. The CDR3 has 15 amino acids. The CDR3 is CATSRDFGLAETQYF. Written as DNA, the CDR3 is TGTGCCACCAGCAGAGATTTCGGGTTAGCGGAGACCCAGTACTTC.

This chain links TRBV6-1 with TRBJ1-2; unclear D gene. CDR1 MNHNS and CDR2 SASEGT come from the germline V gene. V was pared by 3 bases and J by 4 bases, with 9 bases between. CDR3 length equals 13 residues. CDR3 sequence (DNA): TGTGCCAGCAGTGACAGCGCTCCCTATGGCTACACCTTC. This gives the protein CASSDSAPYGYTF.

The genes are TRBV30 and TRBJ2-4; D unclear. This CDR3 has 11 residues. CDR1 is GTSNPN and CDR2 is SVGIG in the germline V gene (reference sequence). The ends were cut back, 4 bases at V and 3 bases at J, with 4 bases in the middle. The CDR3 sequence: CAWTYKNIQYF. The CDR3 DNA follows: TGTGCCTGGACCTACAAAAACATTCAGTACTTC.

This chain connects TRBV2 to TRBJ2-7, with D perhaps matching TRBD2 (6 bases). The CDR3 runs to 15 residues. CDR1 is SNHLY and CDR2 is FYNNEI in the germline V gene. V lost 2 bases and J lost 4, with 15 bases in between. In DNA form, the CDR3 reads TGTGCCAGCAGTGAAAAGCGGGCGGGGAGTTACGAGCAGTACTTC. It is translated as CASSEKRAGSYEQYF.

The genes are TRBV7-3 and TRBJ2-1, with 7 bases that match TRBD2. Germline CDR1 reads SGHTA; CDR2 reads FQGTGA. V lost 5 bases to trimming and J lost 4 bases; unmatched junction nucleotides: 11. CDR3 length equals 16 residues. The CDR3 bases are TGTGCCAGCAGCCCTCAAGAGGGCGGGGGTTACAATGAGCAGTTCTTC. It is translated as CASSPQEGGGYNEQFF.

The rearrangement joins TRBV13 to TRBJ2-5; TRBD2 matches 13 bases. Germline CDR1 and CDR2: PRHDT and FYEKMQ (reference sequence). V lost 5 bases to trimming and J lost 4 bases; unmatched junction nucleotides: 4. The CDR3 length is 15 residues. CDR3 in DNA: TGTGCCAGCAGCAGACTAGCGGGAGGCGCAGAGACCCAGTACTTC. Its protein is CASSRLAGGAETQYF.

This chain joins TRBV19 and TRBJ1-1; TRBD1 might be the D (6 bases). CDR1 is LNHDA, CDR2 SQIVND, per germline (reference sequence). The V and J ends lost 3 bases and 1 base respectively, with 12 bases between them. The CDR3 spans 15 residues. CDR3 sequence: CASSMTSGANTEAFF. The CDR3, as DNA: TGTGCCAGTAGTATGACATCAGGGGCGAACACTGAAGCTTTCTTT.

This clone was seen a few times. The chain is built from TRBV13 and TRBJ2-7; weak D call: TRBD1 (6 bases). Trimming cost V 1 base and J 7 bases, with 20 bases left between them. The CDR3 length is 16 residues. The germline gives CDR1 PRHDT, CDR2 FYEKMQ (reference sequence). In nucleotides, the CDR3 is TGTGCCAGCAGCTTAGCTGGGGGCGCAGACCCCGGGGAGCAGTACTTC. Translation gives CASSLAGGADPGEQYF. Filled out from reference TRBV13 and TRBJ2-7, the complete variable domain reads AAGVIQSPRHLIKEKRETATLKCYPIPRHDTVYWYQQGPGQDPQFLISFYEKMQSDKGSIPDRFSAQQFSDYHSELNMSSLELGDSALYFCASSLAGGADPGEQYFGPGTRLTVT.

The chain recombines TRBV29-1 with TRBJ2-3; D unclear. With 6 bases removed from V and 2 bases from J, the gap between germline ends came to 9 bases. CDR1 and CDR2 (germline): SQVTM, ANQGSEA. The CDR3 runs 12 residues. This CDR3 is CSVSRSTDTQYF. The CDR3 DNA reads TGCAGCGTATCGCGGTCCACAGATACGCAGTATTTT.

This chain uses TRBV9 with TRBJ2-1; TRBD2 matches at 8 bases. Looked up from germline, CDR1 is SGDLS and CDR2 is YYNGEE. The CDR3 is made up of 14 amino acids. The trim removed 3 bases at V and 5 bases at J, leaving 4 bases unmatched. Here the CDR3 reads CASSASGLNNEQFF. CDR3 DNA: TGTGCCAGCAGCGCTAGCGGGTTGAACAATGAGCAGTTCTTC.

This chain links TRBV4-1 with TRBJ2-7; 9 bases align to TRBD1. Germline V gene sequence: CDR1 MGHRA, CDR2 YSYEKL. Germline trimming cut 2 bases from V and 3 bases from J; bases unmatched to any gene: 5. The CDR3 contains 15 residues. The CDR3 loop reads CASSQNRGRIYEQYF. The DNA of the CDR3 is TGCGCCAGCAGCCAAAACAGGGGGCGGATCTACGAGCAGTACTTC.